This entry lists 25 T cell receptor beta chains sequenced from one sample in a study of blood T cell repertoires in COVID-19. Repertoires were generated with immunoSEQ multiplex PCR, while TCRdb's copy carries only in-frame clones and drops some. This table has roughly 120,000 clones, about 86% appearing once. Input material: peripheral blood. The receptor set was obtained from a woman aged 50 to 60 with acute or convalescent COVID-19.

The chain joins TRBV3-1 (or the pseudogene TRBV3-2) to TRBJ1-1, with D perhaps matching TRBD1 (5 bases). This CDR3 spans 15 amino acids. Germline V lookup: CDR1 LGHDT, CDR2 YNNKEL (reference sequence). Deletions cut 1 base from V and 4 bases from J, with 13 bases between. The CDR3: CASSQGEGIGTEAFF. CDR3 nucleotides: TGTGCCAGCAGCCAAGGGGAGGGGATCGGCACTGAAGCTTTCTTT.

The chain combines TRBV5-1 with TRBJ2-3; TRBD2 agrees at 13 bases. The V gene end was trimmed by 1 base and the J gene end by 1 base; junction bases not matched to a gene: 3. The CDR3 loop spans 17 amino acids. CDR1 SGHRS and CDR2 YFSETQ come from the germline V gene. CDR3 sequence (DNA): TGCGCCAGCAGCTTGAGACTAGCGGGGGGCCGCACAGATACGCAGTATTTT. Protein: CASSLRLAGGRTDTQYF.

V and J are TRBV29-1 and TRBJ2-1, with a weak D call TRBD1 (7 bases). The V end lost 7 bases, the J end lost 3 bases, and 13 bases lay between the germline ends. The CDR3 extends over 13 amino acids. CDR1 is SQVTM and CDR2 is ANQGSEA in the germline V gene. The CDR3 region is CSGRDRDYNEQFF. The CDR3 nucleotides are TGCAGCGGGAGGGACAGAGACTACAATGAGCAGTTCTTC.

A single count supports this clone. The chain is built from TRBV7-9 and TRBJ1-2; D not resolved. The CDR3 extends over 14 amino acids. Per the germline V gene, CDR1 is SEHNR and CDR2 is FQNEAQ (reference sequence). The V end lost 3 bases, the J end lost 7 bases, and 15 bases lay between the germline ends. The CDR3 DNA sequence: TGTGCCAGCAGCTTGGGCGACGGTTACGCTGGCTACACCTTC. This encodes CASSLGDGYAGYTF. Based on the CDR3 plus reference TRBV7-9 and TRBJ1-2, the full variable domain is DTGVSQNPRHKITKRGQNVTFRCDPISEHNRLYWYRQTLGQGPEFLTYFQNEAQLEKSRLLSDRFSAERPKGSFSTLEIQRTEQGDSAMYLCASSLGDGYAGYTFGSGTRLTVV.

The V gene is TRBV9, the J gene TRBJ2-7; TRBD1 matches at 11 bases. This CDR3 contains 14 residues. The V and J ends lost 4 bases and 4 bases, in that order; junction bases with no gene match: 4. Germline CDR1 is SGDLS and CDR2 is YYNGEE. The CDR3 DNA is TGTGCCAGCAGCACCGGGACAGGGGGGTACGAGCAGTACTTC. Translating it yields CASSTGTGGYEQYF.

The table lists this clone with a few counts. In nucleotides, the CDR3 is TGTGCCAGCAGCTCAAGTCTGAAAGCAGGTGGCTACACCTTC. It specifies CASSSSLKAGGYTF. This rearrangement joins TRBV7-9 to TRBJ1-2; D gene unclear. Looked up from germline, CDR1 is SEHNR and CDR2 is FQNEAQ (reference sequence). This CDR3 is built from 14 residues. Trimming cost V 4 bases and J 7 bases, with 16 bases left between them.

CDR3 DNA sequence: TGTGCCAGCAGTTTGCTAGCAACTAATGAAAAACTGTTTTTT. This gives the protein CASSLLATNEKLFF. The chain combines TRBV6-5 with TRBJ1-4, with D unclear. The CDR3 is 14 amino acids. Germline V gives CDR1 MNHEY, CDR2 SVGAGI. Deletions cut 4 bases from V and 0 bases from J, with 6 bases between.

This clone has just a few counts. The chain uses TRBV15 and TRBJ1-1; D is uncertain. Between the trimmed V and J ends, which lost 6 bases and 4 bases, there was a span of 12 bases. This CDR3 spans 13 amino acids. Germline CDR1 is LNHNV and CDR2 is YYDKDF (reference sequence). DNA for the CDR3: TGTGCCACCAGTTATACAGAAATCACTGAAGCTTTCTTT. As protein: CATSYTEITEAFF. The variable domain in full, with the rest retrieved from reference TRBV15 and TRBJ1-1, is DAMVIQNPRYQVTQFGKPVTLSCSQTLNHNVMYWYQQKSSQAPKLLFHYYDKDFNNEADTPDNFQSRRPNTSFCFLDIRSPGLGDTAMYLCATSYTEITEAFFGQGTRLTVV.

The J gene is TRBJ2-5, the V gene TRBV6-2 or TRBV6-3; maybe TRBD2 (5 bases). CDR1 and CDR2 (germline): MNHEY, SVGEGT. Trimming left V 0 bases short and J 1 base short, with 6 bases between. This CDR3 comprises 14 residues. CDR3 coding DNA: TGTGCCAGCAGTTACTCGGACTTCCAAGAGACCCAGTACTTC. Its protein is CASSYSDFQETQYF.

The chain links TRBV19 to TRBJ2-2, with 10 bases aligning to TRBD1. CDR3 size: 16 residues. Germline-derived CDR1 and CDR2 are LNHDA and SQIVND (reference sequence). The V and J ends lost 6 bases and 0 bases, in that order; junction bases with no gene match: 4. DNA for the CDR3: TGTGCCAGTAGCGCGACAGGGGGCGCGAACACCGGGGAGCTGTTTTTT. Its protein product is CASSATGGANTGELFF.

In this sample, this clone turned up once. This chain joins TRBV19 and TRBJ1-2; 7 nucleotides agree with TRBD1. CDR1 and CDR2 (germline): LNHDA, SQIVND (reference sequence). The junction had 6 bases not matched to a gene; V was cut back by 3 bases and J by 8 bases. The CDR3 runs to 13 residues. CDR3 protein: CASSMKGARGYTF. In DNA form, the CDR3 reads TGTGCCAGTAGTATGAAGGGGGCGAGAGGCTACACCTTC.

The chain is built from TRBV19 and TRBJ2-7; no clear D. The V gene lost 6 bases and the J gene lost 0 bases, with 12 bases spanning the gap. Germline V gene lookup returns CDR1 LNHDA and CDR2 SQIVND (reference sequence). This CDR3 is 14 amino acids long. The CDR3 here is CASSSAGPSYEQYF. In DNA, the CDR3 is TGTGCCAGTAGCAGTGCTGGGCCCTCCTACGAGCAGTACTTC.

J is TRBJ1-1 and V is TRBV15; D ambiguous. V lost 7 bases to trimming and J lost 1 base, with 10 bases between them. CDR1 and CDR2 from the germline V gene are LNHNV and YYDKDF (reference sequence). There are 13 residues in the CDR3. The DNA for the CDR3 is TGTGCCACCACTAAACCTTGGAACACTGAAGCTTTCTTT. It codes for CATTKPWNTEAFF. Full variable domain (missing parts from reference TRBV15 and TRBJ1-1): DAMVIQNPRYQVTQFGKPVTLSCSQTLNHNVMYWYQQKSSQAPKLLFHYYDKDFNNEADTPDNFQSRRPNTSFCFLDIRSPGLGDTAMYLCATTKPWNTEAFFGQGTRLTVV.

This CDR3 reads CASSIIQETQYF. The CDR3 coding sequence is TGTGCCAGCAGCATAATTCAAGAGACCCAGTACTTC. V and J are TRBV11-1 and TRBJ2-5; no definite D call. Trimming removed 5 bases at V and 2 bases at J, with 6 bases between. The CDR3 covers 12 residues. Germline-derived CDR1 and CDR2 are SGHAT and FQDESV (reference sequence).

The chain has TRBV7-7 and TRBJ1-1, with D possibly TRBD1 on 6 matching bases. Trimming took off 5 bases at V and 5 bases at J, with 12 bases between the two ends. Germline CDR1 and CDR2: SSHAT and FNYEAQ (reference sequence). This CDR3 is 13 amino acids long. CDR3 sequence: CASSVRGGTEAFF. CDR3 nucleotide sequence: TGTGCCAGCAGCGTGAGGGGGGGTACTGAAGCTTTCTTT.

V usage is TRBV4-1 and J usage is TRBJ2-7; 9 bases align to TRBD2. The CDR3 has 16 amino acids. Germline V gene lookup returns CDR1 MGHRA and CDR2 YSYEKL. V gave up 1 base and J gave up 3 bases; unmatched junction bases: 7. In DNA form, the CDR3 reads TGCGCCAGCAGCCAAGCTAAGACTAGCGGATTCTACGAGCAGTACTTC. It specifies CASSQAKTSGFYEQYF.

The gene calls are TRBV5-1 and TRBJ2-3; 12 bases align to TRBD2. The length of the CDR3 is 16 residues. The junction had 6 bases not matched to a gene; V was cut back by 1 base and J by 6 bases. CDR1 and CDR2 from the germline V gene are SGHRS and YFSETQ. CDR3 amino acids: CASSLLAGGFLDTQYF. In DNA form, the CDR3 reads TGCGCCAGCAGCTTGCTAGCGGGAGGGTTTCTGGATACGCAGTATTTT.

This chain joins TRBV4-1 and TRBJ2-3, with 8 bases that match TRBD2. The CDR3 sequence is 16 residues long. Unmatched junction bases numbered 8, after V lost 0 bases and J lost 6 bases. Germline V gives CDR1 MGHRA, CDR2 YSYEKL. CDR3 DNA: TGCGCCAGCAGCCAAGATATAGCGGGGACCCCCGATACGCAGTATTTT. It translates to CASSQDIAGTPDTQYF.

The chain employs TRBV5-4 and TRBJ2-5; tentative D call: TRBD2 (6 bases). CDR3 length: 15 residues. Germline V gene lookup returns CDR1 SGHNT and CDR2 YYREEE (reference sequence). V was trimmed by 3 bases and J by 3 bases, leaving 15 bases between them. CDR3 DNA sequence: TGTGCCAGCAGCTGGAGGGCCGGGATCGAAGAGACCCAGTACTTC. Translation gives CASSWRAGIEETQYF.

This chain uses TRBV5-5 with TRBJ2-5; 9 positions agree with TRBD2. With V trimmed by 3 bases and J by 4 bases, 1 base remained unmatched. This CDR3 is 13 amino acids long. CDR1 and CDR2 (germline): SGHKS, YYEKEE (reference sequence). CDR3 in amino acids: CASSWTSAETQYF. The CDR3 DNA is TGTGCCAGCAGCTGGACTAGCGCAGAGACCCAGTACTTC.

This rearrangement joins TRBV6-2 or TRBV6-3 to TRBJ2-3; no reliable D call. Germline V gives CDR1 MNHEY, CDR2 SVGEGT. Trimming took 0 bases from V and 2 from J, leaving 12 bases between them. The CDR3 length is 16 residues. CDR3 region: CASSYSVAQPTDTQYF. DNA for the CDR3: TGTGCCAGCAGTTACTCGGTTGCACAACCCACAGATACGCAGTATTTT.

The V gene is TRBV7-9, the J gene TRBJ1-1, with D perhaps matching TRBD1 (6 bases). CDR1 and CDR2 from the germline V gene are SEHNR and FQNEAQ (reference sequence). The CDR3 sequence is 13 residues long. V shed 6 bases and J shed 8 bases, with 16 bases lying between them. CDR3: CASSWDIVEEAFF. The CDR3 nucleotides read TGTGCCAGCAGTTGGGACATCGTTGAAGAAGCTTTCTTT.

CDR3 DNA sequence: TGTGCCAGCTCACCCATTAGGATGGTAGCGGGGGAGACCCAGTACTTC. It yields the protein CASSPIRMVAGETQYF. This chain uses TRBV18 with TRBJ2-5; 8 nucleotides match TRBD2. The trim removed 3 bases at V and 5 bases at J, leaving 11 bases unmatched. CDR1 and CDR2 from the germline V gene are KGHSH and LQKENI. The CDR3 loop spans 16 amino acids.

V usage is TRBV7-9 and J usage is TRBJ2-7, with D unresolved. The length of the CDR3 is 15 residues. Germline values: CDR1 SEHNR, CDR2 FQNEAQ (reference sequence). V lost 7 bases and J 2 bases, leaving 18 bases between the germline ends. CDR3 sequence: CASTLDAQPTYEQYF. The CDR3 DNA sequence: TGTGCCAGCACCTTGGACGCACAACCGACCTACGAGCAGTACTTC.

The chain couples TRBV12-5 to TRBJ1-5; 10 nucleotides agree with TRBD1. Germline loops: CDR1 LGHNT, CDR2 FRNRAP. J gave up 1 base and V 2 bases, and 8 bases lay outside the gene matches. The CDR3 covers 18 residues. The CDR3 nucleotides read TGTGCTAGTGGTTTGTGGGACAGGGGCCCGTGGAGCAATCAGCCCCAGCATTTT. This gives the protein CASGLWDRGPWSNQPQHF.